These T cell receptor beta chains were read from a single sample in a study of T cell changes during pregnancy in multiple sclerosis. Clones were sequenced by immunoSEQ multiplex PCR, and TCRdb holds only the in-frame ones, with some missing. The data hold tens of thousands of clones, with under 95% observed a single time. Sequences were derived from peripheral blood, sampled before pregnancy. These receptors originate from a female donor with multiple sclerosis, enrolled in a pregnancy study. Both conserved end residues are part of each CDR3. The D gene is left open where the match is weak. Expanded clones are given a class, and other clones once, few, many or no size at all.

d_gene	v_gene	j_gene	abundance	CDR3nt	CDR3aa
TRBD2	TRBV5-1	TRBJ2-5	.	TGCGCCAGCAGCTTGGCGGTAGCGGGGGCCGAGACCCAGTACTTC	CASSLAVAGAETQYF
.	TRBV2	TRBJ2-7	once	TGTGCCAGCAGTGGACGGGGGGCACTATACGAGCAGTACTTC	CASSGRGALYEQYF
TRBD2	TRBV4-2	TRBJ2-3	.	TGTGCCAGCAGCCTCGGGACTAGCGGGGGCACAGATACGCAGTATTTT	CASSLGTSGGTDTQYF
.	TRBV5-1	TRBJ1-4	.	TGCGCCAGCAGCTTGGGCACAGGGTATAAGGGTGAAAAACTGTTTTTT	CASSLGTGYKGEKLFF
.	TRBV18	TRBJ2-5	.	TGTGCCAGCTCACCGGAGCAGGGGGGAGTGGAGACCCAGTACTTC	CASSPEQGGVETQYF
TRBD1	TRBV9	TRBJ1-4	.	TGTGCCAGCACCCCCGGGACAGGGGTCGAAAAACTGTTTTTT	CASTPGTGVEKLFF
.	TRBV18	TRBJ2-3	.	TGTGCCAGCTCACAACCTACAGGCACAGATACGCAGTATTTT	CASSQPTGTDTQYF
.	TRBV14	TRBJ2-2	.	TGTGCCAGCAGCCAAGTGGGAGGTGTGAACACCGGGGAGCTGTTTTTT	CASSQVGGVNTGELFF
TRBD2	TRBV2	TRBJ2-5	once	TGTGCCAGCAGACGGACTAGCGGGAGGCTACAGACCCAGTACTTC	CASRRTSGRLQTQYF
.	TRBV7-4	TRBJ1-5	.	TGTGCCAGCAGCTTAGGTCGAGCCAGCAATCAGCCCCAGCATTTT	CASSLGRASNQPQHF
TRBD1	TRBV6-4	TRBJ2-3	.	TGTGCCAGCAGTCTCCGGGACAGGGGGACAGATACGCAGTATTTT	CASSLRDRGTDTQYF
.	TRBV29-1	TRBJ1-1	.	TGCAGCGTGGGGCGAGCGAACACTGAAGCTTTCTTT	CSVGRANTEAFF
TRBD2	TRBV25-1	TRBJ2-7	once	TGTGCCAGCAGTGATATTTCGGCGGGGGGGTACGAGCAGTACTTC	CASSDISAGGYEQYF
.	TRBV4-2	TRBJ2-7	.	TGTGCCAGCAGCCAAGATGGCGGGACCTCCTACGAGCAGTACTTC	CASSQDGGTSYEQYF
.	TRBV6-4	TRBJ2-1	.	TGTGCCAGCAGTGACGGGCCAGGGGACCACAATGAGCAGTTCTTC	CASSDGPGDHNEQFF
.	TRBV7-2	TRBJ1-1	once	TGTGCCAGCAGCTTAAGTGTAGGGGTCCTTCACACTGAAGCTTTCTTT	CASSLSVGVLHTEAFF
.	TRBV28	TRBJ2-1	.	TGTGCCAGCAGTTTGCTAGTCGCTGTCAATGAGCAGTTCTTC	CASSLLVAVNEQFF
TRBD2	TRBV5-1	TRBJ2-4	.	TGCGCCAGCAGCTTGGATCTAGCGGGGGACACTTCCAAAAACATTCAGTACTTC	CASSLDLAGDTSKNIQYF
.	TRBV2	TRBJ1-5	few	TGTGCCAGCAATGGTAGGGGGGGATCTAATCAGCCCCAGCATTTT	CASNGRGGSNQPQHF
.	TRBV5-1	TRBJ2-5	.	TGCGCCAGCAGCGGTGCTAGGGGGAAAGAGACCCAGTACTTC	CASSGARGKETQYF
.	TRBV5-4	TRBJ1-6	.	TGTGCCAGCAGCCTGGACAGAAGCTCCTATAATTCACCCCTCCACTTT	CASSLDRSSYNSPLHF
.	TRBV4-2	TRBJ2-1	.	TGTGCCAGCAGCCCCCTGCGAGAAGAGCAGTTCTTC	CASSPLREEQFF
.	TRBV6-1	TRBJ2-1	.	TGTGCCAGCAGTCCCGAGGGGACTCCCAACAATGAGCAGTTCTTC	CASSPEGTPNNEQFF
.	TRBV7-6	TRBJ1-6	.	TGTGCCAGCAGCTTAGGGGCAGGGCCACCCCTCCACTTT	CASSLGAGPPLHF
TRBD2	TRBV9	TRBJ2-5	.	TGTGCCAGCAGCCCCGCCAAGCGGGGGGGCAGGGAGACCCAGTACTTC	CASSPAKRGGRETQYF
TRBD1	TRBV28	TRBJ1-2	.	TGTGCCAGCGGCGGGACAGATTATGGCTACACCTTC	CASGGTDYGYTF
.	TRBV28	TRBJ1-5	.	TGTGCCAGCAGTACCCCGGGGTCCAATCAGCCCCAGCATTTT	CASSTPGSNQPQHF
TRBD1	TRBV11-2	TRBJ1-1	.	TGTGCCAGCAGGTTTCAGGGGGAGAACACTGAAGCTTTCTTT	CASRFQGENTEAFF
TRBD1	TRBV5-1	TRBJ1-4	.	TGCGCCAGCAGCGACGGACAGGGTGCGGCTAATGAAAAACTGTTTTTT	CASSDGQGAANEKLFF
.	TRBV10-3	TRBJ1-1	few	TGTGCCATCAGTGAATCGAGTACAGCGAACACTGAAGCTTTCTTT	CAISESSTANTEAFF
TRBD2	TRBV5-1	TRBJ2-5	.	TGCGCCAGCAGCTCCGGACTAGCGGGGGCATCAGAGACCCAGTACTTC	CASSSGLAGASETQYF
.	TRBV7-9	TRBJ1-6	.	TGTGCCAGCAGCCCCCTTATGGGAGATAATTCACCCCTCCACTTT	CASSPLMGDNSPLHF
.	TRBV4-1	TRBJ2-7	.	TGCGCCAGCAGCCACAGGGACGGACAGACCTACGAGCAGTACTTC	CASSHRDGQTYEQYF
.	TRBV9	TRBJ2-3	.	TGTGCCAGCAGCCCCCGGGGGTATACGCAGTATTTT	CASSPRGYTQYF
.	TRBV7-2	TRBJ2-7	.	TGTGCCAGCAGCTTATCGACAGGATCCTCCTACGAGCAGTACTTC	CASSLSTGSSYEQYF
.	TRBV5-1	TRBJ2-1	.	TGCGCCAGCAGCTTAATAGCGGCCCTGGGGAATGAGCAGTTCTTC	CASSLIAALGNEQFF
.	TRBV11-3	TRBJ2-2	.	TGTGCCAGCAGCTCCACAGGGAGGGCCGGGGAGCTGTTTTTT	CASSSTGRAGELFF
.	TRBV29-1	TRBJ2-7	.	TGCAGCGTTGCACAGTACGAGCAGTACTTC	CSVAQYEQYF
.	TRBV2	TRBJ1-1	.	TGTGCCGTTCCCAGAGGACTTACCCCCACTGAAGCTTTCTTT	CAVPRGLTPTEAFF
.	TRBV10-3	TRBJ1-2	.	TGTGCCATCAGTGACGCGGCAGCCATCTATGGCTACACCTTC	CAISDAAAIYGYTF
.	TRBV5-1	TRBJ1-3	.	TGCGCCAGCAGCTTGGTGGGCGGGCAGCCGAGCTCTGGAAACACCATATATTTT	CASSLVGGQPSSGNTIYF
.	TRBV9	TRBJ1-3	once	TGTGCCAGCAGCGTAGGTAGTAGCTCTGGAAACACCATATATTTT	CASSVGSSSGNTIYF
TRBD1	TRBV5-4	TRBJ1-4	.	TGTGCCAGCAGCTTGGATCCGGACAGGGGGTCGGAAAAACTGTTTTTT	CASSLDPDRGSEKLFF
.	TRBV5-8	TRBJ1-5	.	TGTGCCAGCAGCTGGACCCGGGACACTGATCAGCCCCAGCATTTT	CASSWTRDTDQPQHF
.	TRBV6-1	TRBJ1-1	.	TGTGCCAGCAGTGAAGTACCGGGTCAGGGCCATCACACTGAAGCTTTCTTT	CASSEVPGQGHHTEAFF